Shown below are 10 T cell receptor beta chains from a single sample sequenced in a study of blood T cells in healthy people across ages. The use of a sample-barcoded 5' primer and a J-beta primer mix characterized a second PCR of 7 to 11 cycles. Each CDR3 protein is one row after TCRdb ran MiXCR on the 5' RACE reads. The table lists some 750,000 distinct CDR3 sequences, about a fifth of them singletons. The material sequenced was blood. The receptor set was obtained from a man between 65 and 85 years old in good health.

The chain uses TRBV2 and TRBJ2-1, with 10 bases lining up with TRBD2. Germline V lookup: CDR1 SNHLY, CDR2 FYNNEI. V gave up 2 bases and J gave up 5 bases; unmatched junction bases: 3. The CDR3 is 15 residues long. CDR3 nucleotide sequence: TGTGCCAGCAGTGAATTGGGACTAGCGAACAATGAGCAGTTCTTC. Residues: CASSELGLANNEQFF. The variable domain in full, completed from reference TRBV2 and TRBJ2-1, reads EPEVTQTPSHQVTQMGQEVILRCVPISNHLYFYWYRQILGQKVEFLVSFYNNEISEKSEIFDDQFSVERPDGSNFTLKIRSTKLEDSAMYFCASSELGLANNEQFFGPGTRLTVL.

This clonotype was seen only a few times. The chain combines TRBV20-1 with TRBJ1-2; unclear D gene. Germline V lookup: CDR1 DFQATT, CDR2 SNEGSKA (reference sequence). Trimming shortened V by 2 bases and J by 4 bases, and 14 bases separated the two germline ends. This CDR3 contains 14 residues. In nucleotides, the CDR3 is TGCAGTGCTAGACCACCCCGGGCCAGCTATGGCTACACCTTC. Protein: CSARPPRASYGYTF.

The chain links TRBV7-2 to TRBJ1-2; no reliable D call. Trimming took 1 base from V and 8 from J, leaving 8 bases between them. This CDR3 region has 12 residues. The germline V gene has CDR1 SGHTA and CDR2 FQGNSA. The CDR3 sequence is CASSLDVRGYTF. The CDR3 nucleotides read TGTGCCAGCAGCTTAGACGTACGGGGCTACACCTTC. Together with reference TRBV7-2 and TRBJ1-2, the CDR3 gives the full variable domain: GAGVSQSPSNKVTEKGKDVELRCDPISGHTALYWYRQSLGQGLEFLIYFQGNSAPDKSGLPSDRFSAERTGGSVSTLTIQRTQQEDSAVYLCASSLDVRGYTFGSGTRLTVV.

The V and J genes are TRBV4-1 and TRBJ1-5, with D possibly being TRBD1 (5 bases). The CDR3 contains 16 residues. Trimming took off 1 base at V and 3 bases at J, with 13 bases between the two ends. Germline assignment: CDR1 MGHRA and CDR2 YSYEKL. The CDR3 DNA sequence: TGCGCCAGCAGCCAAGGGGGCGCCAGGGACAATCAGCCCCAGCATTTT. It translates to CASSQGGARDNQPQHF.

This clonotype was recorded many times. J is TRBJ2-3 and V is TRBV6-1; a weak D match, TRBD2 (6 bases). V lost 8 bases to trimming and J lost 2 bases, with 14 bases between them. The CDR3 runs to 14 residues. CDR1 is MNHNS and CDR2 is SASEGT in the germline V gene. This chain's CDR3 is CASPGTGDTDTQYF. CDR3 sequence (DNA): TGTGCCAGCCCAGGGACGGGGGACACAGATACGCAGTATTTT.

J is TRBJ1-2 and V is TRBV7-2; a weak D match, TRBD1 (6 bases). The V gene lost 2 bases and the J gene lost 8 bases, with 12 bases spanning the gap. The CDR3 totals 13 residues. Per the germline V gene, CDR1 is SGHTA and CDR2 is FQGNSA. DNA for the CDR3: TGTGCCAGCAGCTTAATCGGGGGCGACGGCTACACCTTC. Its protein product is CASSLIGGDGYTF.

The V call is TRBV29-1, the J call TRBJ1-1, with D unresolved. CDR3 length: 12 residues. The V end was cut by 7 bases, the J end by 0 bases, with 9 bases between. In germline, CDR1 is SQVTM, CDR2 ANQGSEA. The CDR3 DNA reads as TGCAGCGGATCACCCTTGAACACTGAAGCTTTCTTT. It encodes CSGSPLNTEAFF.

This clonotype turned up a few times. CDR3 in amino acids: CAISGTGELHTQYF. The CDR3 DNA reads as TGTGCCATCAGTGGGACAGGGGAGTTGCATACGCAGTATTTT. The chain uses TRBV10-3 and TRBJ2-3; 9 bases agree with TRBD1. The CDR3 is 14 amino acids. The germline gives CDR1 ENHRY, CDR2 SYGVKD. V shed 4 bases, J shed 7 bases, and the junction held 6 bases outside the gene matches.

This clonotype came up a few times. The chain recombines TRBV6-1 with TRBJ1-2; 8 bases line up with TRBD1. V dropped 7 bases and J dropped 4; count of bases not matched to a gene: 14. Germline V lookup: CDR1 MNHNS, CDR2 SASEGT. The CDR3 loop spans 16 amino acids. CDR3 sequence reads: CASTGLDRGGSYGYTF. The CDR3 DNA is TGTGCCAGCACCGGGCTTGACAGGGGCGGGTCCTATGGCTACACCTTC.

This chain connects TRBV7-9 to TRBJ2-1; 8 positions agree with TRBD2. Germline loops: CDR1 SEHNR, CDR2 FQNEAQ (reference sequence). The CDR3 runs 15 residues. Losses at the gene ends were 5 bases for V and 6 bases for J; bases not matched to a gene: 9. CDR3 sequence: CASSRWRGEGNEQFF. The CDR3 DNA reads TGTGCCAGCAGCCGGTGGCGGGGGGAAGGCAATGAGCAGTTCTTC.